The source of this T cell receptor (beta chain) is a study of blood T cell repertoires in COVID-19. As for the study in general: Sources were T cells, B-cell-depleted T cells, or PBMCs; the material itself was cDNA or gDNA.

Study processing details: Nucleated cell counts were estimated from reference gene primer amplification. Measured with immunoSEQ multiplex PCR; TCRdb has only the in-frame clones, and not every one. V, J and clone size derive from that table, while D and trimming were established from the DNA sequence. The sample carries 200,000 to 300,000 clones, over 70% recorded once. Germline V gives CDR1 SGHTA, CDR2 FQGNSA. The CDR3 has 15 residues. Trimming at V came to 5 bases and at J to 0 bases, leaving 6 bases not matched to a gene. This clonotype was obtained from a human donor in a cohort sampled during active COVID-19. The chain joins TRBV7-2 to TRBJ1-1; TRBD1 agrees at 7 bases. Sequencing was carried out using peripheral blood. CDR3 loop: CASSARGTVNTEAFF. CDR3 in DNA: TGTGCCAGCAGCGCTCGCGGGACAGTGAACACTGAAGCTTTCTTT. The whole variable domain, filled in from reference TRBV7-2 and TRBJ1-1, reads GAGVSQSPSNKVTEKGKDVELRCDPISGHTALYWYRQSLGQGLEFLIYFQGNSAPDKSGLPSDRFSAERTGGSVSTLTIQRTQQEDSAVYLCASSARGTVNTEAFFGQGTRLTVV.